This TCR beta chain was recorded in a study of Tregs in tolerant kidney transplant recipients. Study-wide results and caveats: Validation in larger populations is needed because few patients were studied. This study did not directly address biological reproducibility.

The protocol was immunoSEQ multiplex PCR, while the TCRdb copy is restricted to in-frame clones and leaves out a portion. Here the sample spans roughly 18,000 clones, roughly 82% being singletons. An overnight rest at 37°C with 200 IU/ml IL-2 preceded regulatory T cell sorting from thawed PBMCs. In the case of this clone: Antigen specificity is unknown.

Sequencing was done on a sample of Tregs from blood. The receptor's source is a human donor in good health.

The CDR3 coding sequence is TGTGCCATCAGTGAGTCCATCTATGGCTACACCTTC. Protein: CAISESIYGYTF. The rearrangement uses TRBV10-3 and TRBJ1-2; D is unclear. V lost 0 bases and J 4 bases, leaving 3 bases between the germline ends. The CDR3 runs to 12 residues. Germline V lookup: CDR1 ENHRY, CDR2 SYGVKD.